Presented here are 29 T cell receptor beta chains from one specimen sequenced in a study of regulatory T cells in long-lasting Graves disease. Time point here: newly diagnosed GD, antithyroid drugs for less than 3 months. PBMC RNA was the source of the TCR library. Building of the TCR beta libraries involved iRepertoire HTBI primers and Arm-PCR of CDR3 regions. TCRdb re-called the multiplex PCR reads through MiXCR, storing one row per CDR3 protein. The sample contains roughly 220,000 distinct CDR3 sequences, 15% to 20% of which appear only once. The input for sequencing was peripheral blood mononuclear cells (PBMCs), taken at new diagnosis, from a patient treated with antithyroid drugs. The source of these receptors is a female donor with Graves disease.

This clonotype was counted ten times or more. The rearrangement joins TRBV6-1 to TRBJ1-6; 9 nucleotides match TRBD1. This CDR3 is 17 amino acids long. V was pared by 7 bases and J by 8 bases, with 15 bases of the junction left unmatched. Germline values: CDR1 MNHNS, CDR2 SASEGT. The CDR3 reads CASTLRGLRQGDSPLHF. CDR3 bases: TGTGCCAGCACCCTACGGGGCTTACGACAGGGGGATTCACCCCTCCACTTT.

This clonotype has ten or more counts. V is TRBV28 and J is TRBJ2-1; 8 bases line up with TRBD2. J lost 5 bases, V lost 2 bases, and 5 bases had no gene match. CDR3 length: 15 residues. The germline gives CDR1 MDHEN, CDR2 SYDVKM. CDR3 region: CASSLAGGFHNEQFF. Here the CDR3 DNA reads TGTGCCAGCAGTTTAGCGGGGGGATTTCACAATGAGCAGTTCTTC. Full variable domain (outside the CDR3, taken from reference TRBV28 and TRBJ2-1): DVKVTQSSRYLVKRTGEKVFLECVQDMDHENMFWYRQDPGLGLRLIYFSYDVKMKEKGDIPEGYSVSREKKERFSLILESASTNQTSMYLCASSLAGGFHNEQFFGPGTRLTVL.

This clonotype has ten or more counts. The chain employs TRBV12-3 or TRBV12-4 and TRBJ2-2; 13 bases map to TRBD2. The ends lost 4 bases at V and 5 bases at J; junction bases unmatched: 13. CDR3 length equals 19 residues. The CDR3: CASSSPPTSGRAGTGELFF. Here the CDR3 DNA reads TGTGCCAGCAGTTCCCCGCCCACTAGCGGGAGGGCCGGTACCGGGGAGCTGTTTTTT.

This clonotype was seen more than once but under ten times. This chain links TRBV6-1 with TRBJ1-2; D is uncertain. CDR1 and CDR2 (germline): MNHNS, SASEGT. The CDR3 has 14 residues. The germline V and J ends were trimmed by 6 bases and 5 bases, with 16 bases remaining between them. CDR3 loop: CASSRGSSYYGYTF. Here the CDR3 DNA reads TGTGCCAGCAGCCGAGGGAGTTCGTATTATGGCTACACCTTC.

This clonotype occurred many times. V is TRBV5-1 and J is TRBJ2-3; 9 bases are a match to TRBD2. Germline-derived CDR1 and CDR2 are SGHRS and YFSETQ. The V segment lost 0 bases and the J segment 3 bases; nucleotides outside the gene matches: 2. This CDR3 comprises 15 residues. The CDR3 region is CASSLASGKTDTQYF. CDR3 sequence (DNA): TGCGCCAGCAGCTTGGCTAGCGGGAAAACAGATACGCAGTATTTT.

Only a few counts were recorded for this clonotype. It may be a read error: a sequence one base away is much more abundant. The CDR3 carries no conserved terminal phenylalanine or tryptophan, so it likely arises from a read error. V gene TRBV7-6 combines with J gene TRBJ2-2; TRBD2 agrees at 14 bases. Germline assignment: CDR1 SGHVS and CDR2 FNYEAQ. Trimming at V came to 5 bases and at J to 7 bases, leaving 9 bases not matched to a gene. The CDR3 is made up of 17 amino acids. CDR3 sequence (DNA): TGTGCCAGCAGCCCGGGACTAGCGGGAGCTCCCTTCGGGGAGCTGTTTTTG. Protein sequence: CASSPGLAGAPFGELFL.

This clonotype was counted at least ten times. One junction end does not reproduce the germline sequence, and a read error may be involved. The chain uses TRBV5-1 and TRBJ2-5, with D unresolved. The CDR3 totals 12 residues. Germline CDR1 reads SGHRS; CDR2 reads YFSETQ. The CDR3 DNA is TGTGCCAGCAGCTCGTACCAAGAGACCCAGTACTTC. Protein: CASSSYQETQYF.

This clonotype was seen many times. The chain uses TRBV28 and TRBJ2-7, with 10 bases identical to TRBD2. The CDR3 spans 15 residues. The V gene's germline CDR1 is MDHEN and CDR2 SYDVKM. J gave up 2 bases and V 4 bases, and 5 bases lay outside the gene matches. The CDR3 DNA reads TGTGCCAGCAGTTCGGGACTAGCGAGAGCCTACGAGCAGTACTTC. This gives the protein CASSSGLARAYEQYF.

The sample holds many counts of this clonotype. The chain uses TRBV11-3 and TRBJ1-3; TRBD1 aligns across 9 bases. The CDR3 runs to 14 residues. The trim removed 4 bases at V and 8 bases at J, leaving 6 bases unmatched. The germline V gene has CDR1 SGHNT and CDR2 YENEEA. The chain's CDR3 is CASSYWTGEDTIYF. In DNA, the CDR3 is TGTGCCAGCAGCTATTGGACAGGGGAGGACACCATATATTTT.

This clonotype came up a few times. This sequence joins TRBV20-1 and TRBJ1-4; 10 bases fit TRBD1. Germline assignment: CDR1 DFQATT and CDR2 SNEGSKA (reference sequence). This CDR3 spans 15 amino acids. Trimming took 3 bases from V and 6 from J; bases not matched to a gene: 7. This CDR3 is CSASWIGTGDEKLFF. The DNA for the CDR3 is TGCAGTGCTAGTTGGATTGGGACAGGGGATGAAAAACTGTTTTTT.

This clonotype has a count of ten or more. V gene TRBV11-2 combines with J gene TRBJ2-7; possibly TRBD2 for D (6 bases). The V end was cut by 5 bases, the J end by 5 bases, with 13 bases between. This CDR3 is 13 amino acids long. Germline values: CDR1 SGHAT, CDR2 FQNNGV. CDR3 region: CASSLSGGDEQYF. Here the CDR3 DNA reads TGTGCCAGCAGCCTCAGCGGAGGGGACGAGCAGTACTTC. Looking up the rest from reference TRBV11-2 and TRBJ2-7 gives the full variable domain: EAGVAQSPRYKIIEKRQSVAFWCNPISGHATLYWYQQILGQGPKLLIQFQNNGVVDDSQLPKDRFSAERLKGVDSTLKIQPAKLEDSAVYLCASSLSGGDEQYFGPGTRLTVT.

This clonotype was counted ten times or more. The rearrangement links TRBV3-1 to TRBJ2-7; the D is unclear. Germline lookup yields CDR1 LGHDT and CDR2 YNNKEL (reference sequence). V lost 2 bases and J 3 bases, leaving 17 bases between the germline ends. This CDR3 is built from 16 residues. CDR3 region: CASSQSTYSGYYEQYF. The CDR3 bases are TGTGCCAGCAGCCAAAGTACCTATTCGGGTTACTACGAGCAGTACTTC.

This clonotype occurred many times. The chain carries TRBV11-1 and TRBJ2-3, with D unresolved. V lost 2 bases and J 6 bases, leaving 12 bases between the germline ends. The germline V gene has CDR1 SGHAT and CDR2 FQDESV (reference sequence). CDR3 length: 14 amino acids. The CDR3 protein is CASSLMKLSDTQYF. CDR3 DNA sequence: TGTGCCAGCAGCTTAATGAAGCTCTCTGATACGCAGTATTTT.

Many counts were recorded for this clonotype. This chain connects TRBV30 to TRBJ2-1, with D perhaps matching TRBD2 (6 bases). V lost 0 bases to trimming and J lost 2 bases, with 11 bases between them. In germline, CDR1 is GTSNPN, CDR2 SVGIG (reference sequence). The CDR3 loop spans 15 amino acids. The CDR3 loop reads CAWSVASGPYNEQFF. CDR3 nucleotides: TGTGCCTGGAGTGTAGCCAGCGGGCCCTACAATGAGCAGTTCTTC.

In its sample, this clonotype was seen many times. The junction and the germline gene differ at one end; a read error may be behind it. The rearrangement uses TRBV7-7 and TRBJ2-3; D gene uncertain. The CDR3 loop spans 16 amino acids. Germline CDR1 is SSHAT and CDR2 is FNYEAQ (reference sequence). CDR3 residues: CASSSSYDFNTDTQYF. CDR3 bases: TGTGCTAGCAGCTCCAGTTACGACTTCAACACAGATACGCAGTATTTT.

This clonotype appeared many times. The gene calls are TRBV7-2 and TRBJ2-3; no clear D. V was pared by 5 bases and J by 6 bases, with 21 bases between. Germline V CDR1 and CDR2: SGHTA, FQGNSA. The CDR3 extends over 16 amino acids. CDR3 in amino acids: CASSPNWQAPEDTQYF. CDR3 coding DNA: TGTGCCAGCAGCCCCAACTGGCAGGCTCCGGAGGATACGCAGTATTTT. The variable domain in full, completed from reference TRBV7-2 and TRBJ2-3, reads GAGVSQSPSNKVTEKGKDVELRCDPISGHTALYWYRQSLGQGLEFLIYFQGNSAPDKSGLPSDRFSAERTGGSVSTLTIQRTQQEDSAVYLCASSPNWQAPEDTQYFGPGTRLTVL.

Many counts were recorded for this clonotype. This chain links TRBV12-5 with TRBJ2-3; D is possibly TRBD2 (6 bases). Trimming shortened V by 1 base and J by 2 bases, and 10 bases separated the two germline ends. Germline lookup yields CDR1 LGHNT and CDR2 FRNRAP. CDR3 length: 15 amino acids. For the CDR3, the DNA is TGTGCTAGTGGTTTGGAAGCGGGTATCACAGATACGCAGTATTTT. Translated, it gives CASGLEAGITDTQYF.

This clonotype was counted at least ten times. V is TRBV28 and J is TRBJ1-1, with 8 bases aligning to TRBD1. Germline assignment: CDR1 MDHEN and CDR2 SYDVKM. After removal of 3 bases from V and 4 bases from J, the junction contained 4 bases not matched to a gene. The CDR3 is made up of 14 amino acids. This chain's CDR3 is CASSFDRGGTEAFF. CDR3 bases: TGTGCCAGCAGTTTCGACAGGGGTGGCACTGAAGCTTTCTTT.

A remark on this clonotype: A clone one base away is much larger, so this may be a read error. CDR3 protein: CASSLERANTEALF. The CDR3 DNA reads as TGTGCCAGCAGCTTAGAGAGGGCGAACACTGAAGCTCTCTTT. The chain couples TRBV11-2 to TRBJ1-1; D is ambiguous. The CDR3 loop spans 14 amino acids. CDR1 and CDR2 (germline): SGHAT, FQNNGV.

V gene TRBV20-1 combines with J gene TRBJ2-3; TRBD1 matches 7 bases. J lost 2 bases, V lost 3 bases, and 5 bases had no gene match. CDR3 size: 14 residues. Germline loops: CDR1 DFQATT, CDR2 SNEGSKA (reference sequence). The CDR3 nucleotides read TGCAGTGCTAGGAGGGGGCCCTCCACAGATACGCAGTATTTT. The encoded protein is CSARRGPSTDTQYF.

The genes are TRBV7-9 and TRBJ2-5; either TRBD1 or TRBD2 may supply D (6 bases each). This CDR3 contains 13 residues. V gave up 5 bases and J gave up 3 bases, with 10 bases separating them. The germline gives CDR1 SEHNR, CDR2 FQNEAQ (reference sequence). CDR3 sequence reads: CASSPRGEETQYF. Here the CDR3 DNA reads TGTGCCAGCAGCCCTAGGGGGGAAGAGACCCAGTACTTC.

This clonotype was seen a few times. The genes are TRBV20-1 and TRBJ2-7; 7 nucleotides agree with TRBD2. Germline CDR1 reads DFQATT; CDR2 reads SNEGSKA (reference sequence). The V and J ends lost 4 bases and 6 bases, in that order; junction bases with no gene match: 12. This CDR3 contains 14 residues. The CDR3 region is CSATGTTSGGEQYF. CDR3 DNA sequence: TGCAGTGCTACTGGGACTACATCCGGGGGCGAGCAGTACTTC.

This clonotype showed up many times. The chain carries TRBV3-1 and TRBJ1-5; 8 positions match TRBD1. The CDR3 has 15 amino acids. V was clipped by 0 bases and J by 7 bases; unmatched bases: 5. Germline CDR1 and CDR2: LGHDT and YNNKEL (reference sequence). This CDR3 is CASSQDWTGKQPQHF. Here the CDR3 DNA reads TGTGCCAGCAGCCAAGATTGGACAGGGAAGCAGCCCCAGCATTTT. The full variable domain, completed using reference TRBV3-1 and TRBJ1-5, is DTAVSQTPKYLVTQMGNDKSIKCEQNLGHDTMYWYKQDSKKFLKIMFSYNNKELIINETVPNRFSPKSPDKAHLNLHINSLELGDSAVYFCASSQDWTGKQPQHFGDGTRLSIL.

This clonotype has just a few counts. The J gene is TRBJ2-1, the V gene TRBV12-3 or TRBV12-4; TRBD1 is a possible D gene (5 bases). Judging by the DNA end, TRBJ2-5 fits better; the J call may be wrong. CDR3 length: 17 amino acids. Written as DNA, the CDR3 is TGTGCCAGCAGTTTTATGTTTGGGCCAGGGATTAAAGAGACCCAGTACTTC. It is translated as CASSFMFGPGIKETQYF.

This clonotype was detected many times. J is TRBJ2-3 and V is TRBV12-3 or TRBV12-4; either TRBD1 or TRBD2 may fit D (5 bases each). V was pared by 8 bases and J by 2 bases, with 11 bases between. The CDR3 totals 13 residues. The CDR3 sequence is CASGGATTDTQYF. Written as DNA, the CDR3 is TGTGCCAGCGGGGGTGCGACCACAGATACGCAGTATTTT.

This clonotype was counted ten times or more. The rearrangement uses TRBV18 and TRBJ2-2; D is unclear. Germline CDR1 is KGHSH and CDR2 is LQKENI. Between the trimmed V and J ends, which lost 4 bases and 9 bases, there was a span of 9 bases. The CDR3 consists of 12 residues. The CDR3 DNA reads TGTGCCAGCTCACGGTTCGCGCGGGAGCTGTTTTTT. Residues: CASSRFARELFF.

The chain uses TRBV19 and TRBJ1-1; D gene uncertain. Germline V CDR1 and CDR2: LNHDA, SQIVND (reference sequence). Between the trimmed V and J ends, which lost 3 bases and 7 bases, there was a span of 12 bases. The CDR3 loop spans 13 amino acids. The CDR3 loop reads CASSIRSTVEAFF. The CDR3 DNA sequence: TGTGCCAGTAGTATTCGTTCCACAGTTGAAGCTTTCTTT.

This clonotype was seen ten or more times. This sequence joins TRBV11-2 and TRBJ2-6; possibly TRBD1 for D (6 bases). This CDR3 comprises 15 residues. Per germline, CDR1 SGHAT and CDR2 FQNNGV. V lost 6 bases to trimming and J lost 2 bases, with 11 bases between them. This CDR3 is CASRSPGAGANVLTF. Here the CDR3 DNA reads TGTGCCAGCAGGTCACCAGGGGCTGGGGCCAACGTCCTGACTTTC.

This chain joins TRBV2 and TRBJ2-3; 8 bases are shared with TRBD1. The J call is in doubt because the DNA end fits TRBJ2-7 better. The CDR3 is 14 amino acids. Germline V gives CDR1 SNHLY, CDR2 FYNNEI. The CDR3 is CASRDRLSSYEQYF. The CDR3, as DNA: TGTGCCAGCCGGGACAGGTTAAGCTCCTACGAGCAGTACTTC.